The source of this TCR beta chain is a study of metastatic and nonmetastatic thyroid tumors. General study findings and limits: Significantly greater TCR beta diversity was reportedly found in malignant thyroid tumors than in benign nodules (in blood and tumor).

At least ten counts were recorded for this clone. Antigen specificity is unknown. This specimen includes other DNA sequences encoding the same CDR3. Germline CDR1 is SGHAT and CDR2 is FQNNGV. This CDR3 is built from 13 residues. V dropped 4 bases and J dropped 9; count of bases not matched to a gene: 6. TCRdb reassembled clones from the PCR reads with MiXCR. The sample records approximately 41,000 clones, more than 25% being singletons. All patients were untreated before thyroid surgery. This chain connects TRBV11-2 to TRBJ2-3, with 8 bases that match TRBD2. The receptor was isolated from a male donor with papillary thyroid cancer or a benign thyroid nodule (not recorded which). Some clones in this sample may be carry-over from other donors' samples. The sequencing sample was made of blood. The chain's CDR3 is CASSSRGGRTQYF. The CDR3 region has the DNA TGTGCCAGCAGCTCACGCGGGGGGCGGACGCAGTATTTT.